What follows are 3 T cell receptor beta chains derived from one specimen sequenced in a study of blood T cell repertoires in COVID-19. The protocol was immunoSEQ multiplex PCR, while the TCRdb copy is restricted to in-frame clones and leaves out a portion. This sample carries fewer than 250,000 clones, 83% of them seen once, and the ten largest clones take 2.9%. The sample was peripheral blood. These receptors were taken from a man aged 50-60 years with active or convalescent COVID-19.

The chain has TRBV29-1 and TRBJ2-1, with TRBD2 identical over 10 bases. V shed 2 bases and J 7 bases; nucleotides not matched to a gene: 8. The length of the CDR3 is 15 residues. Germline V gives CDR1 SQVTM, CDR2 ANQGSEA. CDR3 nucleotides: TGCAGCGTTGAACGCTTAGCGGGAGGTGGTAATGAGCAGTTCTTC. It codes for CSVERLAGGGNEQFF.

The chain is built from TRBV12-3 or TRBV12-4 and TRBJ2-2; possibly TRBD1 for D (6 bases). The CDR3 is 12 amino acids. The germline V and J ends were trimmed by 5 bases and 8 bases, with 9 bases remaining between them. CDR3 sequence: CASSPGTGELFF. The CDR3 nucleotides are TGTGCCAGCAGTCCGGGGACAGGGGAGCTGTTTTTT.

This sequence joins TRBV3-1 (or the pseudogene TRBV3-2) and TRBJ2-3; a possible D gene is TRBD2 (5 bases). V shed 3 bases and J shed 1 base, with 11 bases lying between them. CDR1 and CDR2 from the germline V gene are LGHDT and YNNKEL (reference sequence). This CDR3 is built from 15 residues. This CDR3 reads CASSHRGPGTDTQYF. CDR3 nucleotide sequence: TGTGCCAGCAGCCACCGAGGGCCGGGCACAGATACGCAGTATTTT.